The 10 T cell receptor beta chains in this list originate from one sample, sequenced in a study of OX40 agonist ivuxolimab in advanced cancers. Clones were read by immunoSEQ multiplex PCR, and TCRdb kept only the in-frame ones, dropping some. The data contain 15,000 to 20,000 clones, 83% of them singletons. Sequencing was performed on CD4+ or CD8+ T cells sorted from blood, taken in a trial of the OX40 agonist ivuxolimab. All receptors derive from an adult with an advanced solid tumor such as melanoma, head and neck, liver or kidney cancer.

The rearrangement uses TRBV2 and TRBJ2-7; D not resolved. The V and J ends lost 2 bases and 11 bases respectively, with 13 bases between them. This CDR3 has 12 residues. Germline lookup yields CDR1 SNHLY and CDR2 FYNNEI. CDR3 sequence reads: CASSETSPKKYF. In nucleotides, the CDR3 is TGTGCCAGCAGTGAAACCTCGCCGAAGAAGTACTTC.

This rearrangement joins TRBV2 to TRBJ2-5, with no clear D. This CDR3 has 14 amino acids. Trimming left V 7 bases short and J 2 bases short, with 14 bases between. Germline V lookup: CDR1 SNHLY, CDR2 FYNNEI. The CDR3, as DNA: TGTGCCAGCACCGAGGACCGATTACAAGAGACCCAGTACTTC. The encoded protein is CASTEDRLQETQYF.

CDR3 loop: CASSTGQGKYGYTF. The CDR3 DNA follows: TGTGCCAGCAGTACGGGACAGGGCAAATATGGCTACACCTTC. The genes are TRBV6-6 and TRBJ1-2; 9 positions agree with TRBD1. After removal of 5 bases from V and 5 bases from J, the junction contained 6 bases not matched to a gene. The V gene's germline CDR1 is MNHNY and CDR2 SVGAGI (reference sequence). The CDR3 covers 14 residues.

The chain has TRBV6-5 and TRBJ1-1; 8 nucleotides line up with TRBD1. The V and J ends lost 6 bases and 5 bases, in that order; junction bases with no gene match: 8. The CDR3 runs to 14 residues. The germline gives CDR1 MNHEY, CDR2 SVGAGI. The CDR3 sequence: CASSSQGVRTEAFF. Here the CDR3 DNA reads TGTGCCAGCAGCTCACAGGGGGTTAGGACTGAAGCTTTCTTT.

The chain carries TRBV10-3 and TRBJ1-1; D is ambiguous. In germline, CDR1 is ENHRY, CDR2 SYGVKD. The CDR3 loop spans 14 amino acids. V shed 3 bases and J shed 6 bases, with 14 bases lying between them. CDR3 in amino acids: CAISDGGSVPEAFF. The CDR3 DNA reads TGTGCCATCAGTGACGGCGGTTCAGTCCCTGAAGCTTTCTTT.

This clone was observed a single time. The chain has TRBV19 and TRBJ2-3; TRBD1 matches 8 bases. This CDR3 region has 16 residues. The V gene end was trimmed by 2 bases and the J gene end by 0 bases; junction bases not matched to a gene: 4. Germline lookup yields CDR1 LNHDA and CDR2 SQIVND (reference sequence). In DNA, the CDR3 is TGTGCCAGTAGTATACAGGGGGCCCCTAGCACAGATACGCAGTATTTT. It specifies CASSIQGAPSTDTQYF.

V usage is TRBV15 and J usage is TRBJ1-6; D remains unclear. V was shortened by 0 bases and J by 10 bases, with 7 bases between the two germline ends. The germline V gene has CDR1 LNHNV and CDR2 YYDKDF (reference sequence). The length of the CDR3 is 13 residues. As DNA, the CDR3 is TGTGCCACCAGCAGAGATAAAGGATCACCCCTCCACTTT. This gives the protein CATSRDKGSPLHF.

The chain couples TRBV6-1 to TRBJ1-2; the D is unclear. Trimming took 7 bases from V and 8 from J, leaving 17 bases between them. The germline V gene has CDR1 MNHNS and CDR2 SASEGT. CDR3 size: 13 residues. CDR3 sequence (DNA): TGTGCCAGCAAAATTCGGATGGGAGCAGGCTACACCTTC. It is translated as CASKIRMGAGYTF.

A single count supports this clone. The chain links TRBV27 to TRBJ1-1, with unresolved D. The CDR3 totals 14 residues. Germline V lookup: CDR1 MNHEY, CDR2 SMNVEV (reference sequence). V gave up 9 bases and J gave up 3 bases, with 17 bases separating them. CDR3 residues: CARPPRGGDTEAFF. CDR3 DNA: TGTGCCAGACCCCCACGAGGCGGAGACACTGAAGCTTTCTTT.

The chain joins TRBV18 to TRBJ2-7, with 10 bases matching TRBD1. This CDR3 comprises 15 residues. Per the germline V gene, CDR1 is KGHSH and CDR2 is LQKENI. V shed 8 bases, J shed 2 bases, and the junction held 9 bases outside the gene matches. CDR3 loop: CASPPSGTGAYEQYF. CDR3 in DNA: TGTGCCAGCCCCCCTTCCGGGACAGGGGCCTACGAGCAGTACTTC.